This TCR beta chain is from a study of shared clonotypes between healthy human individuals. A note on this clone: Its antigen is not known. This sample also contains other DNA sequences that code for the same CDR3.

Every one of the donors was a Caucasian adult that lived in Nashville, Tennessee. Only in-frame clones appear in the TCRdb table, and some are missing; sequencing was by immunoSEQ multiplex PCR. The profile covers about 2.3 million clones, with just under 95% appearing a single time and 0.3% to 0.45% taken by the ten largest. The CDR3 extends over 15 amino acids. The germline V gene encodes CDR1 MNHEY and CDR2 SMNVEV (reference sequence). Trimming removed 3 bases at V and 4 bases at J, with 12 bases between. Findings of the study overall: Shared clonotypes across all four donors exceeded non-shared ones in generation probability.

Sequenced input: naive CD4+ T cells from PBMCs. The subset: CD45RA+ positively selected. This clonotype originated in a man younger than 35 in good health. Some clones in this sample may be carry-over from other donors' samples. This chain links TRBV27 with TRBJ1-4, with D tentatively TRBD1 (6 bases). CDR3 sequence reads: CASSFRGRGNEKLFF. Here the CDR3 DNA reads TGTGCCAGCAGTTTTAGAGGCAGGGGTAATGAAAAACTGTTTTTT.